One and the same sample provided the 30 T cell receptor beta chains below, sequenced in a study of control samples from healthy donors and cancer patients. Profiling relied on immunoSEQ multiplex PCR, and the TCRdb table lists in-frame clones only, not all of them. The sample lists tens of thousands of clones, 88% occurring once. Sequences were obtained from blood. The source of these receptors is a woman between 65 and 79 years old in good health.

The chain is built from TRBV10-3 and TRBJ1-2; D gene uncertain. The CDR3 contains 13 residues. The V end was cut by 4 bases, the J end by 5 bases, with 11 bases between. Germline V gene lookup returns CDR1 ENHRY and CDR2 SYGVKD. CDR3 sequence reads: CAISVQDRYGYTF. The CDR3 DNA sequence: TGTGCCATCAGTGTTCAGGATCGGTATGGCTACACCTTC.

The chain links TRBV5-4 to TRBJ1-3, with a weak D call TRBD1 (6 bases). Germline loops: CDR1 SGHNT, CDR2 YYREEE (reference sequence). The CDR3 is 16 residues long. Trimming cost V 0 bases and J 0 bases, with 10 bases left between them. The CDR3 DNA follows: TGTGCCAGCAGCTTGGCAGGGGTTGTCTCTGGAAACACCATATATTTT. This sequence encodes CASSLAGVVSGNTIYF. Drawing the rest from reference TRBV5-4 and TRBJ1-3, the complete variable domain is ETGVTQSPTHLIKTRGQQVTLRCSSQSGHNTVSWYQQALGQGPQFIFQYYREEENGRGNFPPRFSGLQFPNYSSELNVNALELDDSALYLCASSLAGVVSGNTIYFGEGSWLTVV.

CDR3 in amino acids: CASSETPTPSAPGDEQFF. The CDR3, as DNA: TGTGCCAGCAGCGAAACCCCCACTCCTAGCGCACCGGGGGATGAGCAGTTCTTC. This chain connects TRBV6-1 to TRBJ2-1; TRBD2 might be the D (6 bases). The length of the CDR3 is 18 residues. With 6 bases removed from V and 8 bases from J, the gap between germline ends came to 29 bases. In germline, CDR1 is MNHNS, CDR2 SASEGT.

Notes on this clone: Other DNA sequences from this sample encode an identical CDR3 as well. The CDR3 spells CASSQDRGARAGNTIYF. The CDR3 nucleotides read TGTGCCAGCAGCCAAGATCGTGGGGCGCGCGCTGGAAACACCATATATTTT. V gene TRBV3-1 (or the pseudogene TRBV3-2) combines with J gene TRBJ1-3; weak D call: TRBD1 (5 bases). The CDR3 sequence is 17 residues long. The V end was cut by 0 bases, the J end by 2 bases, with 14 bases between. Germline CDR1 and CDR2: LGHDT and YNNKEL (reference sequence).

Concerning this clone itself: Other DNA sequences in this sample translate to the same CDR3. The chain has TRBV3-1 (or the pseudogene TRBV3-2) and TRBJ2-7; D is uncertain. CDR1 LGHDT and CDR2 YNNKEL come from the germline V gene (reference sequence). The CDR3 is made up of 13 amino acids. The ends were cut back, 8 bases at V and 2 bases at J, with 13 bases in the middle. The CDR3 bases are TGTGCCAGCTCCGCCGGGCAAGCCTACGAGCAGTACTTC. Encoded protein: CASSAGQAYEQYF.

The CDR3 loop reads CASSQSLGSTQPQHF. In nucleotides, the CDR3 is TGCGCCAGCAGCCAATCACTCGGGTCTACCCAGCCCCAGCATTTT. The rearrangement uses TRBV4-1 and TRBJ1-5; D is unresolved. This CDR3 is built from 15 residues. Deletions cut 2 bases from V and 7 bases from J, with 15 bases between. Germline lookup yields CDR1 MGHRA and CDR2 YSYEKL.

The J gene is TRBJ2-5, the V gene TRBV5-4; TRBD2 matches at 15 bases. J gave up 0 bases and V 4 bases, and 4 bases lay outside the gene matches. The CDR3 runs to 17 residues. Per germline, CDR1 SGHNT and CDR2 YYREEE (reference sequence). The DNA of the CDR3 is TGTGCCAGCAGCAAGGGGACTAGCGGGGGGAACCAAGAGACCCAGTACTTC. Its translation: CASSKGTSGGNQETQYF.

The chain recombines TRBV10-1 with TRBJ1-1; TRBD1 might be the D (5 bases). This CDR3 is 13 amino acids long. Germline V gene data show CDR1 as WNHNN and CDR2 as SYGVQD (reference sequence). The ends were cut back, 7 bases at V and 1 base at J, with 10 bases in the middle. The CDR3 is CASTRGANTEAFF. For the CDR3, the DNA is TGCGCCAGCACGAGAGGGGCGAACACTGAAGCTTTCTTT.

This rearrangement joins TRBV5-1 to TRBJ1-1, with 8 bases matching TRBD1. With V trimmed by 3 bases and J by 0 bases, 10 bases remained unmatched. The CDR3 loop spans 17 amino acids. The germline V gene encodes CDR1 SGHRS and CDR2 YFSETQ. The CDR3 loop reads CASSSGTGSIMNTEAFF. The CDR3 DNA sequence: TGCGCCAGCAGCTCCGGGACAGGATCGATTATGAACACTGAAGCTTTCTTT.

This sequence joins TRBV7-2 and TRBJ2-7; TRBD2 agrees at 9 bases. V was clipped by 0 bases and J by 3 bases; unmatched bases: 6. CDR1 and CDR2 from the germline V gene are SGHTA and FQGNSA. The CDR3 length is 16 residues. The CDR3 sequence: CASSLALAGANYEQYF. The CDR3 coding sequence is TGTGCCAGCAGCTTAGCACTAGCGGGCGCAAACTACGAGCAGTACTTC.

The V gene is TRBV5-8, the J gene TRBJ2-2; 9 nucleotides agree with TRBD1. CDR3 length: 12 residues. Losses at the gene ends were 1 base for V and 11 bases for J; bases not matched to a gene: 0. Germline values: CDR1 SGHTS, CDR2 YDEGEE. CDR3 amino acids: CASSLTGGELFF. The CDR3 region has the DNA TGTGCCAGCAGCTTGACAGGGGGCGAGCTGTTTTTT.

The CDR3 DNA sequence: TGCGCCAGCAGGCCCCTGGGTGGGGATGAAAAACTGTTTTTT. This encodes CASRPLGGDEKLFF. The chain uses TRBV10-2 and TRBJ1-4; D is uncertain. This CDR3 has 14 residues. V was trimmed by 6 bases and J by 6 bases, leaving 14 bases between them. The V gene's germline CDR1 is WSHSY and CDR2 SAAADI.

In this sample, this clone turned up once. The chain carries TRBV3-1 (or the pseudogene TRBV3-2) and TRBJ2-2; possibly TRBD1 or TRBD2 for D (5 bases each). CDR1 LGHDT and CDR2 YNNKEL come from the germline V gene (reference sequence). V gave up 4 bases and J gave up 7 bases, with 13 bases separating them. This CDR3 is 14 amino acids long. The chain's CDR3 is CASSRRGVGGELFF. The CDR3 nucleotides read TGTGCCAGCAGCCGCCGAGGGGTGGGCGGGGAGCTGTTTTTT.

V gene TRBV5-1 combines with J gene TRBJ2-7, with D possibly matching TRBD2 (6 bases). The CDR3 contains 16 residues. Between the trimmed V and J ends, which lost 4 bases and 0 bases, there was a span of 17 bases. Germline-derived CDR1 and CDR2 are SGHRS and YFSETQ. Here the CDR3 reads CASSGGTGTLSYEQYF. Written as DNA, the CDR3 is TGCGCCAGCAGCGGAGGGACCGGGACCCTCTCCTACGAGCAGTACTTC.

The table lists this clone with a count of one. The V and J genes are TRBV20-1 and TRBJ2-4; D is ambiguous. The V gene's germline CDR1 is DFQATT and CDR2 SNEGSKA (reference sequence). V dropped 6 bases and J dropped 16 bases, with 16 bases sitting between them. This CDR3 spans 10 amino acids. This chain's CDR3 is CSAGRPESYF. The DNA for the CDR3 is TGCAGTGCCGGTAGGCCAGAATCTTACTTC.

This clone was counted once. The gene calls are TRBV12-3 or TRBV12-4 and TRBJ2-2; weak D call: TRBD1 (5 bases). Trimming took off 5 bases at V and 4 bases at J, with 8 bases between the two ends. This CDR3 is built from 13 residues. CDR3 nucleotide sequence: TGTGCCAGCAGTCGTACAGGCACCGGGGAGCTGTTTTTT. The encoded protein is CASSRTGTGELFF.

The rearrangement links TRBV27 to TRBJ2-2; a weak D match, TRBD1 (5 bases). The CDR3 is made up of 17 amino acids. Germline-derived CDR1 and CDR2 are MNHEY and SMNVEV (reference sequence). V dropped 5 bases and J dropped 5 bases, with 21 bases sitting between them. The CDR3 nucleotides are TGTGCCAGCAGTCTCCGAACAAGTAGGGGATCAACCGGGGAGCTGTTTTTT. Translated, it gives CASSLRTSRGSTGELFF.

The rearrangement joins TRBV9 to TRBJ2-1, with a possible D match to TRBD1 (6 bases). The V and J ends lost 0 bases and 5 bases respectively, with 9 bases between them. The CDR3 spans 14 residues. Germline V gives CDR1 SGDLS, CDR2 YYNGEE. The CDR3 DNA follows: TGTGCCAGCAGCGTAGCAGGACAGAACAATGAGCAGTTCTTC. Protein product: CASSVAGQNNEQFF.

The rearrangement joins TRBV6-5 to TRBJ2-3, with TRBD1 matching over 9 bases. The CDR3 contains 13 residues. From germline, CDR1 is MNHEY and CDR2 SVGAGI. V lost 5 bases, J lost 5 bases, and 2 bases stayed unmatched. This CDR3 is CASSRDREDTQYF. The CDR3 DNA is TGTGCCAGCAGTCGGGACAGGGAAGATACGCAGTATTTT.

The count of this clone is one. J is TRBJ1-3 and V is TRBV25-1, with D unclear. Trimming took 3 bases from V and 8 from J, leaving 11 bases between them. CDR3 size: 13 residues. Looked up from germline, CDR1 is MGHDK and CDR2 is SYGVNS. CDR3 in amino acids: CASSDPPGHTIYF. CDR3 nucleotides: TGTGCCAGCAGTGACCCGCCCGGGCACACCATATATTTT.

The chain joins TRBV19 to TRBJ2-2; maybe TRBD2 (6 bases). The CDR3 spans 16 residues. V gave up 1 base and J gave up 1 base, with 10 bases separating them. Germline values: CDR1 LNHDA, CDR2 SQIVND (reference sequence). The CDR3 loop reads CASSIGVGRNTGELFF. CDR3 nucleotides: TGTGCCAGTAGTATAGGGGTCGGGAGGAACACCGGGGAGCTGTTTTTT.

V and J are TRBV19 and TRBJ1-1; D gene uncertain. V gave up 5 bases and J gave up 4 bases, with 8 bases separating them. The CDR3 is made up of 12 amino acids. The germline V gene has CDR1 LNHDA and CDR2 SQIVND (reference sequence). This chain's CDR3 is CASSVSGTEAFF. The CDR3 DNA reads TGTGCCAGTAGTGTTAGTGGCACTGAAGCTTTCTTT.

This clone was recorded a few times. The chain joins TRBV10-1 to TRBJ2-7; D may be TRBD1 or TRBD2 (5 bases each). V was shortened by 9 bases and J by 7 bases, with 19 bases between the two germline ends. The CDR3 loop spans 13 amino acids. Per the germline V gene, CDR1 is WNHNN and CDR2 is SYGVQD (reference sequence). In nucleotides, the CDR3 is TGCGCCAGTTCTTTAGGGACCCTCAGGGAGCAGTACTTC. The encoded protein is CASSLGTLREQYF.

The rearrangement uses TRBV9 and TRBJ1-5, with D hard to call. The germline V gene has CDR1 SGDLS and CDR2 YYNGEE. The CDR3 has 14 residues. The V end lost 4 bases, the J end lost 6 bases, and 14 bases lay between the germline ends. The CDR3 DNA reads as TGTGCCAGCAGCCCCTGGGAGGGAGGTCAGCCCCAGCATTTT. Translated, it gives CASSPWEGGQPQHF.

This clone has a handful of counts. This rearrangement joins TRBV6-1 to TRBJ1-4, with TRBD1 as a possible D gene (6 bases). Looked up from germline, CDR1 is MNHNS and CDR2 is SASEGT. The CDR3 contains 15 residues. The V gene lost 2 bases and the J gene lost 7 bases, with 14 bases spanning the gap. This CDR3 reads CASSEKQGPREKLFF. CDR3 in DNA: TGTGCCAGCAGTGAAAAACAGGGTCCCCGTGAAAAACTGTTTTTT.

V and J are TRBV7-9 and TRBJ1-2; D call uncertain. CDR1 SEHNR and CDR2 FQNEAQ come from the germline V gene (reference sequence). The germline V and J ends were trimmed by 0 bases and 4 bases, with 9 bases remaining between them. The CDR3 is 14 residues long. The chain's CDR3 is CASSLADGPYGYTF. CDR3 DNA sequence: TGTGCCAGCAGCTTAGCGGATGGCCCCTATGGCTACACCTTC. The whole variable domain, remainder taken from reference TRBV7-9 and TRBJ1-2, is DTGVSQNPRHKITKRGQNVTFRCDPISEHNRLYWYRQTLGQGPEFLTYFQNEAQLEKSRLLSDRFSAERPKGSFSTLEIQRTEQGDSAMYLCASSLADGPYGYTFGSGTRLTVV.

This clone was detected once. The rearrangement joins TRBV6-5 to TRBJ2-1, with 7 bases identical to TRBD2. V shed 5 bases and J 6 bases; nucleotides not matched to a gene: 10. The V gene's germline CDR1 is MNHEY and CDR2 SVGAGI. The CDR3 is made up of 15 amino acids. Here the CDR3 reads CASSNQPGGRNEQFF. As DNA, the CDR3 is TGTGCCAGCAGTAACCAACCGGGGGGTCGCAATGAGCAGTTCTTC.

The chain combines TRBV7-9 with TRBJ1-1; D call uncertain. Germline V gene sequence: CDR1 SEHNR, CDR2 FQNEAQ (reference sequence). The CDR3 sequence is 15 residues long. V lost 6 bases to trimming and J lost 0 bases, with 14 bases between them. CDR3 in amino acids: CASSHPTGMNTEAFF. For the CDR3, the DNA is TGTGCCAGCAGTCACCCGACTGGGATGAACACTGAAGCTTTCTTT.

The gene calls are TRBV7-2 and TRBJ1-2; tentatively, D is TRBD1 (6 bases). The ends were cut back, 0 bases at V and 4 bases at J, with 6 bases in the middle. Germline CDR1 is SGHTA and CDR2 is FQGNSA. The CDR3 runs 13 residues. The CDR3: CASSLAQGYGYTF. The CDR3 DNA follows: TGTGCCAGCAGCTTAGCACAGGGCTATGGCTACACCTTC.

V is TRBV2 and J is TRBJ2-3; D is possibly TRBD1 (6 bases). Germline loops: CDR1 SNHLY, CDR2 FYNNEI. Trimming stripped 8 bases from V and 2 bases from J, with 14 bases between. This CDR3 spans 14 amino acids. The CDR3 DNA sequence: TGTGCCAGCGTAAGGGACATTACCACAGATACGCAGTATTTT. It encodes CASVRDITTDTQYF.